Listed below are T cell receptor beta chains from one sample, sequenced in a study of blood T cell repertoires in COVID-19. The table came from immunoSEQ multiplex PCR; TCRdb's copy has only in-frame clones and leaves some out. The sample gives about 300,000 clones, 89% of which show up once; approximately 1.8% is in the top ten. Sequencing was performed on peripheral blood. The receptors here all came from a woman in her twenties or thirties with COVID-19, enrolled during active disease. Each CDR3 is given with its conserved first and last residue.

j_gene	v_gene	len	CDR3aa
TRBJ2-6	TRBV19	16	CASSPLTGTGANVLTF
TRBJ1-2	TRBV3-1/TRBV3-2	15	CASSRRGGVGGGYTF
TRBJ1-1	TRBV3-1/TRBV3-2	14	CASSQGSGQRRAFF
TRBJ2-2	TRBV5-6	15	CASSLRQGGAGELFF
TRBJ1-1	TRBV9	15	CASSRLGQGTTEAFF
TRBJ1-4	TRBV7-2	14	CASSFDRGSEKLFF
TRBJ1-5	TRBV7-2	14	CASSLQTANQPQHF
TRBJ1-1	TRBV12-5	13	CASGSLTGGEAFF
TRBJ1-1	TRBV6-5	15	CASSYSDRVGTEAFF
TRBJ1-6	TRBV28	15	CASSPMGQNNSPLHF
TRBJ1-2	TRBV3-1/TRBV3-2	16	CASSQEQLWRGAVYTF
TRBJ2-7	TRBV7-2	13	CASSWDRGGEQYF
TRBJ2-5	TRBV11-3	12	CASSPLEETQYF
TRBJ1-2	TRBV4-1	14	CASSQPKGVYGYTF
TRBJ1-3	TRBV5-1	15	CASSSGQTAGNTIYF
TRBJ1-1	TRBV23-1	14	CASSQRQANTEAFF
TRBJ2-7	TRBV7-2	15	CASSYERGASYEQYF
TRBJ2-5	TRBV5-6	16	CASSFLGTLAGETQYF
TRBJ1-2	TRBV3-1/TRBV3-2	12	CASSRDTNGYTF
TRBJ1-5	TRBV11-3	13	CASSLDMSQPQHF
TRBJ1-3	TRBV18	17	CASSPLSRAYSGNTIYF
TRBJ1-4	TRBV3-1/TRBV3-2	14	CASSPNQGNEKLFF
TRBJ2-2	TRBV3-1/TRBV3-2	14	CASSPRGNTGELFF
TRBJ1-1	TRBV19	15	CASSIVPGMNTEAFF
TRBJ2-2	TRBV3-1/TRBV3-2	18	CASSQPGTVTANTGELFF
TRBJ2-1	TRBV27	16	CASSPRAGGWGNEQFF
TRBJ2-7	TRBV6-5	13	CAGRDSSSYEQYF
TRBJ2-3	TRBV29-1	19	CSVEVRAVRGSGSTDTQYF
TRBJ1-1	TRBV11-2	16	CASSLSRGSTNTEAFF
TRBJ1-2	TRBV5-1	13	CASSLYVQGAYTF
TRBJ1-6	TRBV10-2	15	CASSEFGTSNSPLHF
TRBJ1-5	TRBV21-1	18	CASSKVLKEASSNQPQHF
TRBJ1-2	TRBV6-1	13	CASSEGLNYGYTF
TRBJ1-1	TRBV7-2	14	CASRLQGVYTEAFF
TRBJ2-1	TRBV11-2	18	CASTRVGGGLSSYNEQFF
TRBJ1-2	TRBV19	13	CASSGTVWNGYTF
TRBJ1-5	TRBV6-5	13	CASMPPTGQPQHF
TRBJ1-2	TRBV18	16	CASSPPGRLANYGYTF
TRBJ1-1	TRBV7-9	13	CASIYSGNTEAFF
TRBJ1-1	TRBV6-2/TRBV6-3	13	CASSYRRDTEAFF
TRBJ2-3	TRBV7-2	15	CASTVSGGRLDTQYF
TRBJ2-5	TRBV5-1	13	CASRRLPQETQYF
TRBJ2-1	TRBV28	15	CASRFRGGSYNEQFF
TRBJ2-1	TRBV2	15	CASRRQGARYNEQFF
TRBJ1-2	TRBV2	11	CASGQLYGYTF
TRBJ1-6	TRBV4-1	16	CASSPSGGSYNSPLHF
TRBJ1-2	TRBV4-2	15	CASSQGVRGLDGYTF
TRBJ1-1	TRBV5-1	13	CASSLDGRGRAFF
TRBJ2-2	TRBV7-3	14	CASRRDRFTGELFF
TRBJ2-2	TRBV12-5	17	CASGLVLTGGNTGELFF
TRBJ2-1	TRBV28	15	CASSPSAGAGNEQFF